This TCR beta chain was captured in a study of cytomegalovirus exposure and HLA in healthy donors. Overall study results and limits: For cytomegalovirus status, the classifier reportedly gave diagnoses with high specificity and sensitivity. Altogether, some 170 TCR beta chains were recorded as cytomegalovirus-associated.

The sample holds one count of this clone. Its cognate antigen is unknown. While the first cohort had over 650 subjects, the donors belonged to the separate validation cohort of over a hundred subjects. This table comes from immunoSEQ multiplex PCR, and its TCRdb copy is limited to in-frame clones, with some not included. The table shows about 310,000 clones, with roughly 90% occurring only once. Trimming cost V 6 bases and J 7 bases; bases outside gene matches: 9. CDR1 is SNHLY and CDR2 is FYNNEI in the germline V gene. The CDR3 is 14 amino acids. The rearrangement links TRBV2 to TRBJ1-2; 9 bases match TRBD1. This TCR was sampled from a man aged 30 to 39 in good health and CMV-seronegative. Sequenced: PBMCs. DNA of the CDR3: TGTGCCAGCAGGAAGCCGGGACAGGGAGGTGGCTACACCTTC. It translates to CASRKPGQGGGYTF.